This T cell receptor beta chain appears in the sequencing data of a study of T cell responses to AZD1222 COVID-19 vaccine. General observations from the study: There were vaccine-associated CD4 TCRs across spike, dominant at 160-218 and 743-854. There were mostly white British donors and more females than males, and clonal diversity was possibly underestimated.

This clone was counted between two and nine times. Its target is unknown. V was shortened by 0 bases and J by 2 bases, with 9 bases between the two germline ends. The CDR3 is 14 amino acids. CDR1 and CDR2 from the germline V gene are SGDLS and YYNGEE. The method was immunoSEQ multiplex PCR; TCRdb's version includes in-frame clones alone and lacks a portion of them. The repertoire holds more than 100,000 clones, with more than 85% as singletons. Sequencing was performed on peripheral blood, taken 28 days after the second AZD1222 dose. The receptor's source is an adult who received the AZD1222 COVID-19 vaccine. The rearrangement links TRBV9 to TRBJ2-7; D unclear. The CDR3 DNA reads as TGTGCCAGCAGCGTAGGGACGGATACCTACGAGCAGTACTTC. Encoded protein: CASSVGTDTYEQYF.